The 15 T cell receptor beta chains below come from one sample, sequenced in a study of blood T cell repertoires in COVID-19. TCRdb's copy holds only in-frame clones and misses some; the assay was immunoSEQ multiplex PCR. This table holds fewer than 250,000 clones, 85% to 90% found once. Sequenced material: peripheral blood. The source is a man over 45 with acute or convalescent COVID-19.

This clone was recorded once. CDR3 sequence: CASRGQGADTIYF. The DNA of the CDR3 is TGTGCCAGCAGAGGACAGGGGGCAGACACCATATATTTT. The chain couples TRBV6-6 to TRBJ1-3; 11 bases map to TRBD1. Germline V gene data show CDR1 as MNHNY and CDR2 as SVGAGI (reference sequence). The V segment lost 6 bases and the J segment 8 bases; nucleotides outside the gene matches: 3. This CDR3 spans 13 amino acids.

The rearrangement uses TRBV3-1 (or the pseudogene TRBV3-2) and TRBJ2-5; 13 nucleotides align to TRBD2. CDR1 LGHDT and CDR2 YNNKEL come from the germline V gene (reference sequence). V shed 6 bases, J shed 14 bases, and the junction held 12 bases outside the gene matches. The CDR3 runs 14 residues. CDR3 residues: CASRTSGGAGQHYF. DNA for the CDR3: TGTGCCAGCAGAACTAGCGGGGGGGCCGGGCAACACTACTTC.

This clone was detected only a few times. The V gene is TRBV11-2, the J gene TRBJ1-3; 12 bases map to TRBD1. With V trimmed by 5 bases and J by 3 bases, 5 bases remained unmatched. The V gene's germline CDR1 is SGHAT and CDR2 FQNNGV. The CDR3 totals 16 residues. CDR3 loop: CASSRGQGAYGNTIYF. DNA of the CDR3: TGTGCCAGCAGCCGGGGACAGGGGGCATATGGAAACACCATATATTTT.

This chain joins TRBV25-1 and TRBJ1-2; 8 nucleotides match TRBD1. The CDR3 consists of 14 residues. Trimming removed 4 bases from V and 8 bases from J; junction bases left unmatched: 9. CDR1 and CDR2 from the germline V gene are MGHDK and SYGVNS. CDR3 nucleotide sequence: TGTGCCAGCAGTGTGACAGGGGTCCTCTTCGGCTACACCTTC. Translated: CASSVTGVLFGYTF.

CDR3 sequence (DNA): TGTGCCATCAGTGAGGGGCAGGGTAGCAATCAGCCCCAGCATTTT. Translated, it gives CAISEGQGSNQPQHF. The chain combines TRBV10-3 with TRBJ1-5; D is possibly TRBD1 (5 bases). V was cut by 2 bases and J by 0 bases, with 8 bases left in between. The CDR3 loop spans 15 amino acids. CDR1 and CDR2 from the germline V gene are ENHRY and SYGVKD.

The chain uses TRBV5-4 and TRBJ2-3; D unclear. V lost 4 bases to trimming and J lost 5 bases, with 11 bases between them. The CDR3 runs 13 residues. The germline V gene has CDR1 SGHNT and CDR2 YYREEE (reference sequence). CDR3: CASSPPPGDTQYF. The CDR3 nucleotides read TGTGCCAGCAGCCCCCCTCCCGGAGATACGCAGTATTTT.

The V call is TRBV27, the J call TRBJ2-1; TRBD1 aligns across 7 bases. V gave up 3 bases and J gave up 6 bases; unmatched junction bases: 14. The germline CDR1 and CDR2 sequences are MNHEY and SMNVEV (reference sequence). CDR3 size: 17 residues. The CDR3 loop is CASSFIGGVAYSNEQFF. CDR3 bases: TGTGCCAGCAGTTTTATAGGGGGCGTCGCCTACTCCAATGAGCAGTTCTTC.

This clone has just one count. The rearrangement joins TRBV18 to TRBJ2-7; 9 bases map to TRBD1. Trimming at V came to 3 bases and at J to 1 base, leaving 4 bases not matched to a gene. The CDR3 spans 15 residues. Germline-derived CDR1 and CDR2 are KGHSH and LQKENI. The CDR3 coding sequence is TGTGCCAGCTCACCCGGGACAGGGAATTCCTACGAGCAGTACTTC. Translated, it gives CASSPGTGNSYEQYF.

The chain joins TRBV18 to TRBJ1-5; 10 bases agree with TRBD1. V shed 0 bases, J shed 5 bases, and the junction held 1 base outside the gene matches. The CDR3 sequence is 15 residues long. Germline V gene sequence: CDR1 KGHSH, CDR2 LQKENI. In DNA, the CDR3 is TGTGCCAGCTCACCACCTGGGACAGGGGATCAGCCCCAGCATTTT. Its translation: CASSPPGTGDQPQHF.

CDR3 in amino acids: CASSERGGTGLDEQYF. DNA of the CDR3: TGTGCCAGCAGTGAAAGGGGAGGGACAGGGTTGGACGAGCAGTACTTC. This rearrangement joins TRBV6-1 to TRBJ2-7; 9 bases line up with TRBD1. There are 16 residues in the CDR3. After removal of 2 bases from V and 5 bases from J, the junction contained 10 bases not matched to a gene. CDR1 is MNHNS and CDR2 is SASEGT in the germline V gene.

The V gene is TRBV5-1, the J gene TRBJ2-2; 9 nucleotides match TRBD2. The germline CDR1 and CDR2 sequences are SGHRS and YFSETQ. Germline trimming cut 2 bases from V and 6 bases from J; bases unmatched to any gene: 8. This CDR3 is 16 amino acids long. CDR3 region: CASSFSGGPGPGELFF. The CDR3 DNA reads as TGCGCCAGCAGCTTTAGCGGGGGCCCGGGGCCCGGGGAGCTGTTTTTT. Based on the CDR3 plus reference TRBV5-1 and TRBJ2-2, the full variable domain is KAGVTQTPRYLIKTRGQQVTLSCSPISGHRSVSWYQQTPGQGLQFLFEYFSETQRNKGNFPGRFSGRQFSNSRSEMNVSTLELGDSALYLCASSFSGGPGPGELFFGEGSRLTVL.

The chain links TRBV7-3 to TRBJ1-3; weak D call: TRBD1 (6 bases). The CDR3 covers 15 residues. Germline V gene data show CDR1 as SGHTA and CDR2 as FQGTGA. Trimming removed 5 bases at V and 1 base at J, with 12 bases between. CDR3 coding DNA: TGTGCCAGCAGCGCTTCAGGGGTTTCTGGAAACACCATATATTTT. As protein: CASSASGVSGNTIYF.

This chain links TRBV7-2 with TRBJ2-1, with TRBD1 identical over 8 bases. The CDR3 has 15 residues. V was clipped by 6 bases and J by 6 bases; unmatched bases: 10. Germline V CDR1 and CDR2: SGHTA, FQGNSA. CDR3 sequence reads: CASRPRGPTGNEQFF. The CDR3, as DNA: TGTGCCAGCAGACCCAGGGGGCCTACCGGCAATGAGCAGTTCTTC.

In its sample, this clone was seen once. The chain links TRBV6-5 to TRBJ1-1; unclear D gene. The germline V and J ends were trimmed by 9 bases and 5 bases, with 19 bases remaining between them. Germline CDR1 and CDR2: MNHEY and SVGAGI. The CDR3 consists of 14 residues. In DNA, the CDR3 is TGTGCCAGTTGTCTCGGTGGCGGGAGTACTGAAGCTTTCTTT. Translated, it gives CASCLGGGSTEAFF.

V is TRBV9 and J is TRBJ1-2, with TRBD1 as a possible D gene (5 bases). CDR1 and CDR2 (germline): SGDLS, YYNGEE. V lost 3 bases and J 5 bases, leaving 11 bases between the germline ends. This CDR3 contains 13 residues. The CDR3 DNA reads as TGTGCCAGCAGCGGCCCAGGGAGGTATGGCTACACCTTC. It translates to CASSGPGRYGYTF.